These 12 T cell receptor beta chains were sequenced from one sample in a study of cytomegalovirus exposure and HLA in healthy donors. A multiplex PCR was run with 60 Vbeta primers and 13 Jbeta primers. Sequencing used immunoSEQ multiplex PCR; TCRdb keeps in-frame clones, though not all of them. The profile shows 110,000 to 150,000 clones, 75% to 80% of them singletons. The material sequenced was PBMCs. The origin of the receptors is a woman in her thirties in good health and CMV-seronegative.

The rearrangement uses TRBV30 and TRBJ1-2; a weak D match, TRBD1 (5 bases). CDR3 size: 12 residues. The ends were cut back, 7 bases at V and 4 bases at J, with 13 bases in the middle. Germline V lookup: CDR1 GTSNPN, CDR2 SVGIG (reference sequence). The chain's CDR3 is CAYQGTSYGYTF. As DNA, the CDR3 is TGTGCCTATCAGGGCACCTCCTATGGCTACACCTTC.

V and J are TRBV11-2 and TRBJ1-4, with D unresolved. Trimming pared 1 base from V and 3 bases from J, leaving 12 bases between. Germline loops: CDR1 SGHAT, CDR2 FQNNGV. The CDR3 is 16 residues long. CDR3 coding DNA: TGTGCCAGCAGCTTAGCATCGGGGATGTCTAATGAAAAACTGTTTTTT. Amino acids: CASSLASGMSNEKLFF.

The chain has TRBV2 and TRBJ1-3; perhaps TRBD1 as D (6 bases). This CDR3 region has 13 residues. The V and J ends lost 10 bases and 0 bases respectively, with 10 bases between them. CDR1 is SNHLY, CDR2 FYNNEI, per germline. The chain's CDR3 is CATTGSSGNTIYF. In DNA form, the CDR3 reads TGTGCCACAACAGGGAGCTCTGGAAACACCATATATTTT.

The J gene is TRBJ2-7, the V gene TRBV7-2; D unresolved. Looked up from germline, CDR1 is SGHTA and CDR2 is FQGNSA. V gave up 2 bases and J gave up 3 bases, with 14 bases separating them. This CDR3 contains 15 residues. The CDR3 sequence is CASSLNFERGYEQYF. In DNA form, the CDR3 reads TGTGCCAGCAGCTTAAATTTCGAGCGTGGCTACGAGCAGTACTTC.

The CDR3 sequence is CASRMSRGEAFF. Here the CDR3 DNA reads TGTGCCAGCAGGATGTCACGCGGCGAAGCTTTCTTT. The chain carries TRBV7-2 and TRBJ1-1, with D unresolved. Germline CDR1 is SGHTA and CDR2 is FQGNSA. There are 12 residues in the CDR3. V gave up 6 bases and J gave up 8 bases, with 13 bases separating them.

This chain joins TRBV5-6 and TRBJ1-5; D ambiguous. The ends were cut back, 3 bases at V and 7 bases at J, with 11 bases in the middle. The CDR3 runs 13 residues. Germline V gene data show CDR1 as SGHDT and CDR2 as YYEEEE. CDR3 bases: TGTGCCAGCAGCTCAGGTGGAGGCCAGCCCCAGCATTTT. This sequence encodes CASSSGGGQPQHF.

V gene TRBV19 combines with J gene TRBJ2-1, with unresolved D. Germline V gene sequence: CDR1 LNHDA, CDR2 SQIVND (reference sequence). CDR3 size: 15 residues. The V end lost 3 bases, the J end lost 1 base, and 10 bases lay between the germline ends. The CDR3 sequence: CASSMLSNSYNEQFF. In nucleotides, the CDR3 is TGTGCCAGTAGTATGCTAAGTAATTCCTACAATGAGCAGTTCTTC. Full variable domain (rest looked up from reference TRBV19 and TRBJ2-1): DGGITQSPKYLFRKEGQNVTLSCEQNLNHDAMYWYRQDPGQGLRLIYYSQIVNDFQKGDIAEGYSVSREKKESFPLTVTSAQKNPTAFYLCASSMLSNSYNEQFFGPGTRLTVL.

J is TRBJ1-1 and V is TRBV7-2, with D possibly being TRBD1 (6 bases). V was trimmed by 6 bases and J by 4 bases, leaving 30 bases between them. Germline V gene data show CDR1 as SGHTA and CDR2 as FQGNSA. The CDR3 length is 19 residues. CDR3 bases: TGTGCCAGCAGAGGGGGAGTGGGGATCTCGAGACGGGCGTTCACTGAAGCTTTCTTT. This sequence encodes CASRGGVGISRRAFTEAFF.

The chain uses TRBV25-1 and TRBJ2-5; D remains unclear. The germline gives CDR1 MGHDK, CDR2 SYGVNS. The CDR3 is 14 residues long. V gave up 3 bases and J gave up 8 bases, with 16 bases separating them. The CDR3 loop reads CASSDPRDSYTQYF. In DNA form, the CDR3 reads TGTGCCAGCAGTGATCCTAGAGATTCATATACCCAGTACTTC.

The J gene is TRBJ1-2, the V gene TRBV7-2, with TRBD1 matching over 11 bases. The CDR3 contains 16 residues. Germline V gene data show CDR1 as SGHTA and CDR2 as FQGNSA. Unmatched junction bases numbered 8, after V lost 0 bases and J lost 8 bases. The DNA for the CDR3 is TGTGCCAGCAGCTTAGCGCCGGGACAGGGGGGTGGCGGCTACACCTTC. Its protein is CASSLAPGQGGGGYTF.

The gene calls are TRBV29-1 and TRBJ1-1; D possibly corresponds to TRBD1 (6 bases). The CDR3 contains 13 residues. From germline, CDR1 is SQVTM and CDR2 ANQGSEA. V was clipped by 4 bases and J by 3 bases, with 12 bases between them. CDR3 DNA sequence: TGCAGCGTTGTGGGGGCTGGGGACACTGAAGCTTTCTTT. The encoded protein is CSVVGAGDTEAFF.

The chain uses TRBV7-2 and TRBJ2-7; D ambiguous. The CDR3 length is 15 residues. CDR1 and CDR2 from the germline V gene are SGHTA and FQGNSA. Trimming took off 2 bases at V and 0 bases at J, with 11 bases between the two ends. CDR3 residues: CASSLNGMSSYEQYF. CDR3 nucleotides: TGTGCCAGCAGCTTAAATGGTATGAGCTCCTACGAGCAGTACTTC.